This T cell receptor (beta chain) was sequenced in a study of blood T cell repertoires in COVID-19. V was clipped by 0 bases and J by 2 bases; unmatched bases: 11. Germline loops: CDR1 SGHTA, CDR2 FQGNSA. This CDR3 is built from 18 residues. Assay: immunoSEQ multiplex PCR; the TCRdb copy retains only in-frame clones and omits some. The table lists 140,000 to 150,000 clones, about 87% of them singletons. The TCR sequence derives from a human donor with COVID-19, enrolled during active disease. The donor label of this sample is uncertain. Sequencing was carried out using peripheral blood. This sequence joins TRBV7-2 and TRBJ2-7; 9 nucleotides align to TRBD1. This CDR3 reads CASSLAVVGTGLAYEQYF. Written as DNA, the CDR3 is TGTGCCAGCAGCTTAGCAGTTGTGGGGACAGGGTTAGCCTACGAGCAGTACTTC. The variable domain in full, completed from reference TRBV7-2 and TRBJ2-7, reads GAGVSQSPSNKVTEKGKDVELRCDPISGHTALYWYRQSLGQGLEFLIYFQGNSAPDKSGLPSDRFSAERTGGSVSTLTIQRTQQEDSAVYLCASSLAVVGTGLAYEQYFGPGTRLTVT.